This note documents a single TCR beta chain sequence. The antigen is undetermined. The source of the sample is a study of circulating and synovial CD4+ cells in juvenile arthritis. Between the trimmed V and J ends, which lost 1 base and 0 bases, there was a span of 15 bases. The CDR3 covers 18 residues. CDR1 is LGHNA, CDR2 YNFKEQ, per germline. Circulating pathogenic-like lymphocytes came from less than 10 mL of blood per patient. Findings and caveats of the study: These repertoires were less diverse than bulk blood CD4 repertoires. Overlap with synovium rose as more T cells were sequenced.

Clones were sequenced by immunoSEQ multiplex PCR, and TCRdb holds only the in-frame ones, with some missing. The sample lists some 1,800 clones, 90% occurring once. The clonotype was recovered from a human patient with juvenile idiopathic arthritis. Some clones in this sample may be carry-over from other donors' samples. The chain carries TRBV4-2 and TRBJ1-4; D is unresolved. Sequencing was done on a sample of HLA-DR+ CD4+ T cells from blood. The subset here: circulating pathogenic-like lymphocytes, sorted as HLA-DR+CD14-CD3+CD4+CD25low/- blood T cells. This CDR3 reads CASSQATLPFATNEKLFF. CDR3 bases: TGTGCCAGCAGCCAAGCGACTCTACCCTTCGCAACTAATGAAAAACTGTTTTTT.